These T cell receptor beta chains were read from a single sample in a study of blood T cell repertoires in COVID-19. Produced via immunoSEQ multiplex PCR; TCRdb's table is partial and in-frame only. The table lists 200,000 to 250,000 clones, around nine tenths of them singletons. The specimen was peripheral blood. All receptors derive from a man between 18 and 29 years old with active or convalescent COVID-19. The CDR3 runs from the conserved cysteine through the conserved F or W. Each record gives: J gene, clone size, V gene, D gene, CDR3 DNA, CDR3 protein. The D gene is left open where the match is weak. Where a row states a size, it is once, few, many or the class of an expanded clone; other rows omit it.

j_call: TRBJ2-1
clone_size: NA
v_call: TRBV11-2
d_call: TRBD1
cdr3_nt: TGTGCCAGCAGCTTAGACGGACAGGGGTTGTCCTACAATGAGCAGTTCTTC
cdr3_aa: CASSLDGQGLSYNEQFF

j_call: TRBJ2-7
clone_size: NA
v_call: TRBV28
d_call: TRBD1
cdr3_nt: TGTGCCAGCTCGGGACCGGGACAGAGCTACGAGCAGTACTTC
cdr3_aa: CASSGPGQSYEQYF

j_call: TRBJ1-3
clone_size: NA
v_call: TRBV19
d_call: NA
cdr3_nt: TGTGCCAGTAGTCCCCTAACAGGGATCTCTGGAAACACCATATATTTT
cdr3_aa: CASSPLTGISGNTIYF

j_call: TRBJ1-1
clone_size: NA
v_call: TRBV18
d_call: TRBD1
cdr3_nt: TGTGCCAGCTCCTTTAATCCTGACAGGGGTTCTTTCTTT
cdr3_aa: CASSFNPDRGSFF

j_call: TRBJ2-1
clone_size: NA
v_call: TRBV11-3
d_call: NA
cdr3_nt: TGTGCCAGCAGCTTCGGGGGAGACAGGGATGAGCAGTTCTTC
cdr3_aa: CASSFGGDRDEQFF

j_call: TRBJ2-3
clone_size: NA
v_call: TRBV19
d_call: TRBD2
cdr3_nt: TGTGCCAGTAGTATAGGTCAACTAGCGGCAGATACGCAGTATTTT
cdr3_aa: CASSIGQLAADTQYF

j_call: TRBJ2-7
clone_size: NA
v_call: TRBV5-1
d_call: NA
cdr3_nt: TGCGCCAGCAGCTCTGGACAGTCCGGTTCCTACGAGCAGTACTTC
cdr3_aa: CASSSGQSGSYEQYF

j_call: TRBJ2-5
clone_size: NA
v_call: TRBV5-1
d_call: NA
cdr3_nt: TGCGCCAGCAGCACGCCGGGTACACAAGAGACCCAGTACTTC
cdr3_aa: CASSTPGTQETQYF

j_call: TRBJ1-5
clone_size: NA
v_call: TRBV19
d_call: NA
cdr3_nt: TGTGCCAGTAGCTCCGGGACCCGGGAGGGTCAGCCCCAGCATTTT
cdr3_aa: CASSSGTREGQPQHF

j_call: TRBJ2-1
clone_size: once
v_call: TRBV7-3
d_call: NA
cdr3_nt: TGTGCCAGCAGCTTAAGGGCTAGCTTCAATGAGCAGTTCTTC
cdr3_aa: CASSLRASFNEQFF

j_call: TRBJ1-4
clone_size: NA
v_call: TRBV7-2
d_call: NA
cdr3_nt: TGTGCCAGCACGCGGGGTAATGAAAAACTGTTTTTT
cdr3_aa: CASTRGNEKLFF

j_call: TRBJ2-7
clone_size: NA
v_call: TRBV5-1
d_call: TRBD2
cdr3_nt: TGCGCCAGCAGCTCCGGGACTAGAGACTACGAGCAGTACTTC
cdr3_aa: CASSSGTRDYEQYF

j_call: TRBJ1-6
clone_size: NA
v_call: TRBV19
d_call: TRBD1
cdr3_nt: TGTGCCAGTAGTATAAACCCGACAGGGGTACTTAATTCACCCCTCCACTTT
cdr3_aa: CASSINPTGVLNSPLHF

j_call: TRBJ2-7
clone_size: NA
v_call: TRBV4-3
d_call: NA
cdr3_nt: TGCGCCAGCAGCCAAGAAACTAGCACGGACTACGAGCAGTACTTC
cdr3_aa: CASSQETSTDYEQYF

j_call: TRBJ1-4
clone_size: NA
v_call: TRBV3-1/TRBV3-2
d_call: TRBD1
cdr3_nt: TGTGCCAGCAGGTTACAGGGGGCGGGTGAAAAACTGTTTTTT
cdr3_aa: CASRLQGAGEKLFF

j_call: TRBJ1-1
clone_size: NA
v_call: TRBV5-1
d_call: NA
cdr3_nt: TGCGCCAGCAGCCCGGGGGGGGCTACGGGCACTGAAGCTTTCTTT
cdr3_aa: CASSPGGATGTEAFF

j_call: TRBJ1-5
clone_size: NA
v_call: TRBV19
d_call: TRBD1
cdr3_nt: TGTGCCAGTAGTTCCGACAGGGGCCTTACTATCAATCAGCCCCAGCATTTT
cdr3_aa: CASSSDRGLTINQPQHF

j_call: TRBJ2-2
clone_size: NA
v_call: TRBV10-1
d_call: TRBD2
cdr3_nt: TGCGCCAGCAGTCCCGGGACTAGCGGCACCGGGGAGCTGTTTTTT
cdr3_aa: CASSPGTSGTGELFF

j_call: TRBJ1-1
clone_size: once
v_call: TRBV18
d_call: NA
cdr3_nt: TGTGCCAGCTCAACGGCGGGGGCTGAAGCTTTCTTT
cdr3_aa: CASSTAGAEAFF

j_call: TRBJ1-1
clone_size: NA
v_call: TRBV18
d_call: TRBD1
cdr3_nt: TGTGCCAGCTCGCTGCAGGGACAGGAGAACACTGAAGCTTTCTTT
cdr3_aa: CASSLQGQENTEAFF

j_call: TRBJ2-1
clone_size: NA
v_call: TRBV19
d_call: NA
cdr3_nt: TGTGCCAGTACTCATAGAGGGAGATATGAGCAGTTCTTC
cdr3_aa: CASTHRGRYEQFF

j_call: TRBJ1-1
clone_size: once
v_call: TRBV5-8
d_call: NA
cdr3_nt: TGTGCCAGCAGGCCTAGAGGGGGGGTTGAGGAAAACACTGAAGCTTTCTTT
cdr3_aa: CASRPRGGVEENTEAFF

j_call: TRBJ2-7
clone_size: NA
v_call: TRBV18
d_call: TRBD1
cdr3_nt: TGTGCCAGCTCACCAATCCAGGGGGCGATCTCCTACGAGCAGTACTTC
cdr3_aa: CASSPIQGAISYEQYF

j_call: TRBJ1-2
clone_size: NA
v_call: TRBV10-3
d_call: TRBD1
cdr3_nt: TGTGCCATCAGTGACCGGACAGGGGAGAGGGGTGGCTACACCTTC
cdr3_aa: CAISDRTGERGGYTF

j_call: TRBJ1-1
clone_size: few
v_call: TRBV10-1
d_call: TRBD1
cdr3_nt: TGCGCCAGCATTTGGGACAGTCCGAGGGCTGAAGCTTTCTTT
cdr3_aa: CASIWDSPRAEAFF

j_call: TRBJ2-7
clone_size: NA
v_call: TRBV7-2
d_call: TRBD2
cdr3_nt: TGTGCCAGCAGACCGCCGGGACTACCCTACGAGCAGTACTTC
cdr3_aa: CASRPPGLPYEQYF